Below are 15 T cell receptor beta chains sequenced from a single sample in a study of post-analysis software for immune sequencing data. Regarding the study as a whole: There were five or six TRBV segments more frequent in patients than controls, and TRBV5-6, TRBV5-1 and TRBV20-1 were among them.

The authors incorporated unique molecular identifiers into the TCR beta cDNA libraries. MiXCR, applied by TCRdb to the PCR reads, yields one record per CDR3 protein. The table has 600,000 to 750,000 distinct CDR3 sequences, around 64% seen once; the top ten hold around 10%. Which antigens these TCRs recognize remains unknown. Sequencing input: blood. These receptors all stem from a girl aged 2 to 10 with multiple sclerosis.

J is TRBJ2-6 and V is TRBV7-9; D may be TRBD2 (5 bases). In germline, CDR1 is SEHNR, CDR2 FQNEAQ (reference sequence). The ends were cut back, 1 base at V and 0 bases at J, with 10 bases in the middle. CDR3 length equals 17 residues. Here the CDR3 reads CASSLVLGSSGANVLTF. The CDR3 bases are TGTGCCAGCAGCTTAGTTCTGGGGAGCTCTGGGGCCAACGTCCTGACTTTC.

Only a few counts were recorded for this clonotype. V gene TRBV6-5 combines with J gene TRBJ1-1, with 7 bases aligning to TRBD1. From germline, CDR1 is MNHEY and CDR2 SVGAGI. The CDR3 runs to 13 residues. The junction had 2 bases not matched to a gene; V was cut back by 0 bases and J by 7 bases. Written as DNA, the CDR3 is TGTGCCAGCAGTTACTCGTACAGGGGTGAAGCTTTCTTT. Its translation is CASSYSYRGEAFF.

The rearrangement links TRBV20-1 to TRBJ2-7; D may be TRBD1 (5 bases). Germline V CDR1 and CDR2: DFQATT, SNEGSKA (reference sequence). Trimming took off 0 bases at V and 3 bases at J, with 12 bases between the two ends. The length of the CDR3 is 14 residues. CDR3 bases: TGCAGTGCTAGAGATACGAAGGGGATCTACGAGCAGTACTTC. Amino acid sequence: CSARDTKGIYEQYF.

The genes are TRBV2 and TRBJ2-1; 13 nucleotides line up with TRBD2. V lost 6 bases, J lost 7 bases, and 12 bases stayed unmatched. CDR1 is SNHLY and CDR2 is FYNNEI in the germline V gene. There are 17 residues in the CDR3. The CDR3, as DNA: TGTGCCAGCAGACACGGGACTAGCGGGACTCCTAGGAATGAGCAGTTCTTC. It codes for CASRHGTSGTPRNEQFF.

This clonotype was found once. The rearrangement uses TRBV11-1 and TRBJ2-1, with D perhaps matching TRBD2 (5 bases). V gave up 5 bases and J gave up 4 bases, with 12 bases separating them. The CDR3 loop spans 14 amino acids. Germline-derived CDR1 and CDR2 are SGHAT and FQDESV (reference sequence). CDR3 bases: TGTGCCAGCAGCCCCCAGCGGACTTACAATGAGCAGTTCTTC. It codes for CASSPQRTYNEQFF.

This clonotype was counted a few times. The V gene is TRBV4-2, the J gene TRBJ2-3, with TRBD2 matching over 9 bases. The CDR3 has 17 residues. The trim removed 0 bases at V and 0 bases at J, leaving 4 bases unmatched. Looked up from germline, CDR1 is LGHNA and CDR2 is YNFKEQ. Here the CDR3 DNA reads TGTGCCAGCAGCCAAGAGTCAACTAGCGGGAGCACAGATACGCAGTATTTT. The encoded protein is CASSQESTSGSTDTQYF.

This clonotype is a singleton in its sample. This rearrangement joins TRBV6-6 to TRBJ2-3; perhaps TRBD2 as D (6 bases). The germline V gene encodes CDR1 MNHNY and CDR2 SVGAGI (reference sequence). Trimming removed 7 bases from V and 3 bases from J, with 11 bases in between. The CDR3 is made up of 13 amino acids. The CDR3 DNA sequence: TGTGCCAGCATGGCGGGGTATACAGATACGCAGTATTTT. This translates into CASMAGYTDTQYF.

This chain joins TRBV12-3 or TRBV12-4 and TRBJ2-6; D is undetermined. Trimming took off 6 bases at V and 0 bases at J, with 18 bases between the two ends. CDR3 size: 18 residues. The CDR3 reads CASSHGAGRLSGANVLTF. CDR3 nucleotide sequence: TGTGCCAGCAGCCATGGAGCCGGACGGCTCTCTGGGGCCAACGTCCTGACTTTC.

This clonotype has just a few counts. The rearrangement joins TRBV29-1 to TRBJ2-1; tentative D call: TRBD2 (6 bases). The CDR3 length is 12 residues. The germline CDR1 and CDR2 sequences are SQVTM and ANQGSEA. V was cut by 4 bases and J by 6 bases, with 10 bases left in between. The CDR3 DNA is TGCAGCGTTGGACTAGTTAGCAATGAGCAGTTCTTC. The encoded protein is CSVGLVSNEQFF.

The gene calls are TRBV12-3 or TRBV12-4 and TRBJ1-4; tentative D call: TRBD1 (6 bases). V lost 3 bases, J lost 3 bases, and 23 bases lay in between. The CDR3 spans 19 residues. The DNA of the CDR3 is TGTGCCAGCAGTTTGGTCCTTTGGGAGAACAGGGTTGCTAATGAAAAACTGTTTTTT. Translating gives CASSLVLWENRVANEKLFF.

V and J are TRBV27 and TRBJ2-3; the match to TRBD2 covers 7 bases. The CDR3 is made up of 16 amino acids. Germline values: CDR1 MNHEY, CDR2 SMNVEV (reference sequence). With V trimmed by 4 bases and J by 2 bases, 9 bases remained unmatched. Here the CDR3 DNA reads TGTGCCAGCAGTTCTTCCAAGCGGGGTCTCACAGATACGCAGTATTTT. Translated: CASSSSKRGLTDTQYF.

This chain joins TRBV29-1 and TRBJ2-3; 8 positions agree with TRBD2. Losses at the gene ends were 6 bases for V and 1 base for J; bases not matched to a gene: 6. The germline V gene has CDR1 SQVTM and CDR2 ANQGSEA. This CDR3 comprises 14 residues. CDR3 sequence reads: CSVAGGRGTDTQYF. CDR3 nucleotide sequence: TGCAGCGTCGCGGGGGGTAGGGGCACAGATACGCAGTATTTT.

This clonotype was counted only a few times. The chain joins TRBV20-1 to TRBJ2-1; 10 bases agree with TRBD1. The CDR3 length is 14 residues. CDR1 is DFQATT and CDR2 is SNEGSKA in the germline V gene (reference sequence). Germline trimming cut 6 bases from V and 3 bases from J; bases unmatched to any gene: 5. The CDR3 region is CSAAGQGVYNEQFF. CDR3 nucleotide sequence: TGCAGTGCGGCCGGACAGGGGGTCTACAATGAGCAGTTCTTC.

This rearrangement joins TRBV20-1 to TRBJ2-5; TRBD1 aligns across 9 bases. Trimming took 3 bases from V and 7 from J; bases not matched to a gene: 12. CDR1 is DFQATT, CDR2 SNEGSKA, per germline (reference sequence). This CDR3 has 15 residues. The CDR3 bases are TGCAGTGCTAGCCACCGGGACAGGGTAGAAGGGACCCAGTACTTC. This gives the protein CSASHRDRVEGTQYF.

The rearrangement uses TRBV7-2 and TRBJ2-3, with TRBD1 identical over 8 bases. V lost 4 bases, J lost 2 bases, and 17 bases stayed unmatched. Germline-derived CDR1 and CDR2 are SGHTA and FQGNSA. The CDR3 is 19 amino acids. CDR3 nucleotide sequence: TGTGCCAGCAGCTCCCTATTTACGGACAGGGTGGGCATCACAGATACGCAGTATTTT. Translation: CASSSLFTDRVGITDTQYF.